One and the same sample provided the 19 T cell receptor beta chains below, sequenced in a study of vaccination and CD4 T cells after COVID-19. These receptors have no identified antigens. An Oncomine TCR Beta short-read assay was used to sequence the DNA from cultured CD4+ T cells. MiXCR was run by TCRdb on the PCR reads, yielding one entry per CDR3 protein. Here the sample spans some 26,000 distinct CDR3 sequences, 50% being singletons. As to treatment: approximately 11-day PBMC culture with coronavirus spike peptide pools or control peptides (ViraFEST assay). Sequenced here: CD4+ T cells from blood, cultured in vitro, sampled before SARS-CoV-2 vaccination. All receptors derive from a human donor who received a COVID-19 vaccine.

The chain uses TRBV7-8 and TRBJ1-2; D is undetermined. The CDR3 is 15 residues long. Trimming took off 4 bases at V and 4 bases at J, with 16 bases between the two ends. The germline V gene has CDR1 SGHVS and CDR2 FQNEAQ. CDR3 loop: CASSSFVGGPYGYTF. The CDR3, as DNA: TGTGCCAGCAGCTCTTTCGTAGGAGGGCCCTATGGCTACACCTTC. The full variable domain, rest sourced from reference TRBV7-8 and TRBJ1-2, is GAGVSQSPRYKVAKRGQDVALRCDPISGHVSLFWYQQALGQGPEFLTYFQNEAQLDKSGLPSDRFFAERPEGSVSTLKIQRTQQEDSAVYLCASSSFVGGPYGYTFGSGTRLTVV.

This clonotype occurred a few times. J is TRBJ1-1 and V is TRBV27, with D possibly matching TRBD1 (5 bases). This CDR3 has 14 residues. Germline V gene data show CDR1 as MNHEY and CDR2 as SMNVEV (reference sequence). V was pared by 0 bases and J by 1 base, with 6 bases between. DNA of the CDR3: TGTGCCAGCAGTTTATCGGGGGGGAACACTGAAGCTTTCTTT. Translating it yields CASSLSGGNTEAFF.

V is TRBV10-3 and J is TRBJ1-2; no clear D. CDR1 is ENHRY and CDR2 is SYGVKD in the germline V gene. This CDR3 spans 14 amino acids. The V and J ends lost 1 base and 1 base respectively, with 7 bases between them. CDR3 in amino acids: CAISELGRNYGYTF. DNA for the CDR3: TGTGCCATCAGTGAGTTAGGCCGTAACTATGGCTACACCTTC.

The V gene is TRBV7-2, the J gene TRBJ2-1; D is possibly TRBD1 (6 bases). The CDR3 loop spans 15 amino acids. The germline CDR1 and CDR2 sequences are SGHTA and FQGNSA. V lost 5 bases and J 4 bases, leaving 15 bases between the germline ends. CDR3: CASSPRGGVYNEQFF. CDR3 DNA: TGTGCCAGCAGCCCCAGAGGGGGAGTATACAATGAGCAGTTCTTC.

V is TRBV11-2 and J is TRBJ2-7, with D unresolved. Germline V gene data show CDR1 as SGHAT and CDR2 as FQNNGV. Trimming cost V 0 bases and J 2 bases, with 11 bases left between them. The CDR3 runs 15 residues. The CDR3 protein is CASSLDIGVTYEQYF. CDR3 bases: TGTGCCAGCAGCTTAGATATCGGCGTTACCTACGAGCAGTACTTC.

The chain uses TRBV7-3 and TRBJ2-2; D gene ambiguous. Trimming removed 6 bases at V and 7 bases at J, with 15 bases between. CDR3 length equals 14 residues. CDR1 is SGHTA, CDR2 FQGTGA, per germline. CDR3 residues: CASSRQSGGGELFF. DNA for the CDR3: TGTGCCAGCAGTCGCCAGTCTGGCGGCGGGGAGCTGTTTTTT.

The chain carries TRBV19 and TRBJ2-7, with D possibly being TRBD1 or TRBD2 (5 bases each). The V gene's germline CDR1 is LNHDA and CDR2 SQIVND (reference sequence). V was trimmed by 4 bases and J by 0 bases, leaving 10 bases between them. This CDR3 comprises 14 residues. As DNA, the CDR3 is TGTGCCAGTAGTACCCGGGACGGCTCCTACGAGCAGTACTTC. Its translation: CASSTRDGSYEQYF.

CDR3: CASSLTSAYYEQYF. The CDR3 region has the DNA TGTGCCAGCAGTTTGACTAGCGCTTACTACGAGCAGTACTTC. V and J are TRBV27 and TRBJ2-7; 8 nucleotides match TRBD2. Germline lookup yields CDR1 MNHEY and CDR2 SMNVEV (reference sequence). The CDR3 contains 14 residues. V dropped 3 bases and J dropped 3; count of bases not matched to a gene: 4.

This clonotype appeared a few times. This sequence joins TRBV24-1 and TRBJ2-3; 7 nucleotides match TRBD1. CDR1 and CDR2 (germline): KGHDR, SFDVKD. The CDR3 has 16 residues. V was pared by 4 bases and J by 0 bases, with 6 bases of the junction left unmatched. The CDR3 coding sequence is TGTGCCACCAGTGAACCACAGGGGCTGAGCACAGATACGCAGTATTTT. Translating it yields CATSEPQGLSTDTQYF.

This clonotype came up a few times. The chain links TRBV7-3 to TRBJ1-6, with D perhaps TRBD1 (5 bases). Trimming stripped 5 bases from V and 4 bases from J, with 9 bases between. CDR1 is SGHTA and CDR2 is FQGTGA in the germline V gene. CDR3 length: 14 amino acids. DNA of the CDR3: TGTGCCAGCAGCCGGGACGGTTATAATTCACCCCTCCACTTT. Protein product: CASSRDGYNSPLHF.

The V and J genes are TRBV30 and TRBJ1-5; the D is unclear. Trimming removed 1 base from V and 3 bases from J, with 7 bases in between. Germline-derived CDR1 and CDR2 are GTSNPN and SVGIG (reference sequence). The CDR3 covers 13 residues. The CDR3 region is CAWSAGTNQPQHF. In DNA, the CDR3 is TGTGCCTGGAGTGCAGGCACCAATCAGCCCCAGCATTTT.

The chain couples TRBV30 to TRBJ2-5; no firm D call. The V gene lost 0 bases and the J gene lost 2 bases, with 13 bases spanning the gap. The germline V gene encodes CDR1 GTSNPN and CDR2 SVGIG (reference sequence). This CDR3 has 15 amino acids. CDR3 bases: TGTGCCTGGAGTGTACTATGGGGAAGACAAGAGACCCAGTACTTC. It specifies CAWSVLWGRQETQYF. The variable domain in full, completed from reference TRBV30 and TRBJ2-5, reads SQTIHQWPATLVQPVGSPLSLECTVEGTSNPNLYWYRQAAGRGLQLLFYSVGIGQISSEVPQNLSASRPQDRQFILSSKKLLLSDSGFYLCAWSVLWGRQETQYFGPGTRLLVL.

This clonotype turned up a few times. CDR3 DNA: TGTGCCACCAGCAGAGATCCTCAGAGAACTGGAAACACCATATATTTT. Translated: CATSRDPQRTGNTIYF. The rearrangement joins TRBV15 to TRBJ1-3; the D is unclear. Germline V gene sequence: CDR1 LNHNV, CDR2 YYDKDF (reference sequence). Trimming removed 0 bases at V and 2 bases at J, with 11 bases between. The CDR3 totals 16 residues.

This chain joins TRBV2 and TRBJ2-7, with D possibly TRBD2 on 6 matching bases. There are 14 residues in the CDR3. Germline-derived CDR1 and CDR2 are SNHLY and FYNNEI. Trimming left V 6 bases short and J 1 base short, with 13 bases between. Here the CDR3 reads CASSRRRDSYEQYF. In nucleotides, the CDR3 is TGTGCCAGCAGCCGAAGGAGGGATTCCTACGAGCAGTACTTC.

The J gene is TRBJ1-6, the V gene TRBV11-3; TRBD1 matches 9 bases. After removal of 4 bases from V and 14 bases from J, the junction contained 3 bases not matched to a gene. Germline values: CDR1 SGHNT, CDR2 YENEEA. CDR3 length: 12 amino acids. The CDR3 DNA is TGTGCCAGCAGCTCCCGGACAGGGGCCCTCCACTTT. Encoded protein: CASSSRTGALHF.

The DNA of the CDR3 is TGTGCCAGCAGTGAACACGGGGCCGGCTTCAATCAGCCCCAGCATTTT. Its translation is CASSEHGAGFNQPQHF. This chain connects TRBV25-1 to TRBJ1-5, with a weak D call TRBD1 (5 bases). The germline gives CDR1 MGHDK, CDR2 SYGVNS. The length of the CDR3 is 16 residues. The V end was cut by 2 bases, the J end by 3 bases, with 14 bases between.

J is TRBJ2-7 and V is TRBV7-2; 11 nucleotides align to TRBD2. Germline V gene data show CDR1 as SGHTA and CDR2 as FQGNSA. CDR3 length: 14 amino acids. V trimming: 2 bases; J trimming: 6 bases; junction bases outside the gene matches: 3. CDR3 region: CASSLLAGGSEQYF. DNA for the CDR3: TGTGCCAGCAGCTTACTAGCGGGGGGCTCCGAGCAGTACTTC. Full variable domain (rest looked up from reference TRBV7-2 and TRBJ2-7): GAGVSQSPSNKVTEKGKDVELRCDPISGHTALYWYRQSLGQGLEFLIYFQGNSAPDKSGLPSDRFSAERTGGSVSTLTIQRTQQEDSAVYLCASSLLAGGSEQYFGPGTRLTVT.

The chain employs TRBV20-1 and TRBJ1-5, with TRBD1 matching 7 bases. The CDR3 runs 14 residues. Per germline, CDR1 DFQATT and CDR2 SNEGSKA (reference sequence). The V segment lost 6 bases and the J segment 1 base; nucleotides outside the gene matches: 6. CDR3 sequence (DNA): TGCAGTGCCAACAGGGGCGGAAGCAATCAGCCCCAGCATTTT. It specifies CSANRGGSNQPQHF.

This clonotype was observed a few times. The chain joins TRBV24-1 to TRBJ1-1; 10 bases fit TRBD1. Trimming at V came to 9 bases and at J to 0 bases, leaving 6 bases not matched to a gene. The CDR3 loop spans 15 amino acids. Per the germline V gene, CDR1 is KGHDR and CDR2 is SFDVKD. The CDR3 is CATAGTGDMNTEAFF. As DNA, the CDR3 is TGTGCCACCGCCGGGACAGGGGACATGAACACTGAAGCTTTCTTT.